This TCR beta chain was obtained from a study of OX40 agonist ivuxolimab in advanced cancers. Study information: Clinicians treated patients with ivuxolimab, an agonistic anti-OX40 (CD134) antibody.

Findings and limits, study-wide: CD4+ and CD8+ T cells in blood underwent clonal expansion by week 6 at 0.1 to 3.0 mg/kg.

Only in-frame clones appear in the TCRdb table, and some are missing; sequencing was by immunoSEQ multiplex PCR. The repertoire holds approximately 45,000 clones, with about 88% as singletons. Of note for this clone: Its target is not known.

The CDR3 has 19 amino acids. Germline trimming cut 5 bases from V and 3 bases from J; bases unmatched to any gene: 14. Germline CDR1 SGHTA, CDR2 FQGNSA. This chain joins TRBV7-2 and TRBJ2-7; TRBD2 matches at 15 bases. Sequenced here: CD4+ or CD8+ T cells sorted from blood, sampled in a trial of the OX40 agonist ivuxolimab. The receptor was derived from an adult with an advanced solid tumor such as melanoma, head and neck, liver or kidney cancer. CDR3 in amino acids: CASSMTGLAGGNKVYEQYF. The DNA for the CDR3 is TGTGCCAGCAGCATGACGGGACTAGCGGGAGGAAATAAGGTCTACGAGCAGTACTTC.